The entry below describes one T cell receptor beta chain. The sample holds one count of this clone. What this receptor recognizes is not known. It has no much larger one-base neighbor in the sample; base qualities were not kept. The data derive from a study of STAT5B mutations in CD4+ large granular lymphocyte leukemia (dated by TCRdb to 2021 to 2024). For the study in its entirety: Among the healthy controls, the CDR3 'QG' motif was associated with a particular HLA allele. Flow cytometry on FACSCanto II or FACSVerse confirmed that purified fractions exceeded 95% purity among lymphocytes. TCRbeta repertoires of CD4+ T-cell large granular lymphocyte leukemia patients were compared with those of healthy blood donors. What the study reported, not specific to this receptor: CD4-sorted patient repertoires appeared more clonal than healthy CD4+ repertoires, and this difference persisted after removing the putative leukemic clones. Each patient's main leukemic clonotypes were private, but approximately 23% of these clonotypes showed up at low frequency in the non-leukemic repertoires of other patients. The data were not HLA-matched, and the relatively small sample size could explain the higher clonality seen in CD4+ compared with CD8+ T-LGLL. Enrichment of TRBV06-family usage was observed among the top patient clones (8/27) relative to healthy controls (2/35).

Healthy controls were roughly 40 blood donors whose buffy coats came from the Finnish Red Cross blood service. All TCR-sequenced material derived from peripheral blood: patient blood samples and healthy donor buffy coats. Ficoll-Hypaque gradient centrifugation was used to isolate peripheral blood mononuclear cells. Magnetic purification was used to isolate CD4+ cells from the buffy coats of the healthy controls. Genomic DNA was extracted with the Gentra Puregene Cell and Tissue kit and quantified on a Qubit 2.0 fluorometer. For CDR1 and CDR2, the germline V gene lists KGHSH and LQKENI. Here V drops 2 bases and J drops 7 bases, and the junction holds 7 bases not matched to any gene. From the cysteine up to the phenylalanine, the CDR3 has a length of 16 residues. Only the CDR3 part of the read is kept: 48 bases, read in frame from the first base. The immunoSEQ assay at survey resolution was applied to genomic DNA for sequencing of TCRbeta rearrangements. From the authors' description of their analysis: A lowest detectable productive clonotype frequency of 2.59 x 10-5 was observed in the TCR sequencing data. Only productive TCRbeta rearrangements, defined as complete and in-frame sequences, were included in the analyses. Simpson clonality, calculated in the immunoSEQ Analyzer version 3.0, was used as the measure of sample clonality. Clones were binned by frequency as very rare, small, medium, large (1-20%) or hyperexpanded (>20%). Generation probabilities were estimated with OLGA 1.2.3, V-gene circos plots were made with VDJtools, specificities were searched in VDJdb, and CDR3 motifs were identified with GLIPH. TCRdb limited this immuneACCESS table to in-frame rearrangements with V and J called. A share of clones is missing; checked studies link under half to unresolved V genes, and the rest is unexplained. Clonal size and the V and J genes are those of that table, whereas D and trimming came from the DNA. The sample table lists over 25,000 clones, 74% of them with a count of one. The ten largest clones represent 0.29% of the sample.

The chain couples TRBV18 to TRBJ2-1, and 11 junction bases match TRBD2. Sequencing input: CD4+ T cells from blood buffy coats. The clonotype comes from a human donor in good health. The CDR3 protein: CASSPGTASGGNEQFF. The bases are TGTGCCAGCTCACCAGGTACGGCTAGCGGGGGGAATGAGCAGTTCTTC.